This TCR beta chain is from a study of T cells after yellow fever vaccination. Background on the study: SMART-Seq v4 Ultra Low Input prepared libraries from low-cell fractions.

In germline, CDR1 is SGHDT, CDR2 YYEEEE. This CDR3 has 14 amino acids. V was shortened by 2 bases and J by 4 bases, with 11 bases between the two germline ends. Many counts were recorded for this clonotype. The antigen is undetermined. The authors made TCR cDNA by 5'RACE template switching, adding a universal primer site and UMIs. A single record per CDR3 protein comes from TCRdb applying MiXCR to the 5' RACE reads. The sample yields about 430,000 distinct CDR3 sequences, around 20% seen once. Study-level points and caveats: Weaker in magnitude, the secondary response showed a faster peak on day 5 versus 15.

The chain combines TRBV5-6 with TRBJ2-3, with D perhaps TRBD2 (5 bases). The receptor comes from a man aged 18 to 29 who received the YFV17D yellow fever vaccine. Material: PBMCs, obtained before the yellow fever booster vaccination. The CDR3 protein is CASSLGLAADTQYF. DNA of the CDR3: TGTGCCAGCAGCTTAGGGCTAGCAGCAGATACGCAGTATTTT.